The source of this T cell receptor (beta chain) is a study of response to subunit inactivated influenza vaccine. One entry per CDR3 protein, called by TCRdb with MiXCR from the RT-PCR reads. The data show some 850,000 distinct CDR3 sequences, with less than 20% seen just once and about 11% held by the top ten. This clonotype came up a few times. CDR3 length: 15 residues. The ends lost 10 bases at V and 5 bases at J; junction bases unmatched: 14. Germline values: CDR1 ENHRY, CDR2 SYGVKD. Material: PBMCs from blood, obtained 4 to 6 days after vaccination. The receptor comes from a man aged 50 to 60 who received an inactivated influenza vaccine. The V and J genes are TRBV10-3 and TRBJ2-5; TRBD1 matches 9 bases. The CDR3: CATHKGQGSPETQYF. The CDR3 DNA reads as TGTGCCACCCATAAGGGACAGGGAAGTCCGGAGACCCAGTACTTC.